A single sample gave rise to the 25 T cell receptor beta chains below, sequenced in a study of sequential checkpoint blockade in melanoma. Treatment: randomized to nivolumab then ipilimumab (arm A) or the reverse (arm B). Method: immunoSEQ multiplex PCR; TCRdb's copy keeps in-frame clones and lacks some. The table has around 8,000 clones, 64% seen once; the top ten hold approximately 50%. The sequences come from CD8+ T cells sorted from blood (inferred from file names), collected from a patient given nivolumab and ipilimumab in sequence. Every receptor here comes from a human patient with melanoma. Some clones in this sample may be carry-over from other donors' samples.

In its sample, this clone was seen a few times. The chain has TRBV7-9 and TRBJ1-4; 12 bases match TRBD1. Trimming cost V 5 bases and J 6 bases; bases outside gene matches: 4. The CDR3 covers 15 residues. Per germline, CDR1 SEHNR and CDR2 FQNEAQ (reference sequence). The CDR3 DNA sequence: TGTGCCAGCAGCCCCCGGGACAGGGGGCATGAAAAACTGTTTTTT. This codes for CASSPRDRGHEKLFF.

V and J are TRBV2 and TRBJ2-7; the match to TRBD2 covers 14 bases. The CDR3 loop spans 17 amino acids. J was trimmed by 7 bases and V by 6 bases; bases with no gene match: 14. CDR1 and CDR2 (germline): SNHLY, FYNNEI. For the CDR3, the DNA is TGTGCCAGCAGGGGGACTAGCGGGGGAGACACAGTCAGAGAGCAGTACTTC. Translation: CASRGTSGGDTVREQYF.

The V gene is TRBV30, the J gene TRBJ2-7; 15 bases line up with TRBD2. The CDR3 runs to 19 residues. V was clipped by 3 bases and J by 0 bases; unmatched bases: 12. CDR1 and CDR2 (germline): GTSNPN, SVGIG (reference sequence). In DNA, the CDR3 is TGTGCCTGGAGGGGGGAGGGACTAGCGGGGGGCAAGAGCTCCTACGAGCAGTACTTC. Translation: CAWRGEGLAGGKSSYEQYF.

The chain uses TRBV7-9 and TRBJ2-7; 12 bases match TRBD2. V trimming: 5 bases; J trimming: 3 bases; junction bases outside the gene matches: 5. Germline loops: CDR1 SEHNR, CDR2 FQNEAQ (reference sequence). The CDR3 runs 15 residues. Here the CDR3 reads CASSAPSGGVYEQYF. The CDR3 DNA reads TGTGCCAGCAGCGCCCCTAGCGGGGGGGTCTACGAGCAGTACTTC. Combining the CDR3 with reference TRBV7-9 and TRBJ2-7 gives the whole variable domain DTGVSQNPRHKITKRGQNVTFRCDPISEHNRLYWYRQTLGQGPEFLTYFQNEAQLEKSRLLSDRFSAERPKGSFSTLEIQRTEQGDSAMYLCASSAPSGGVYEQYFGPGTRLTVT.

Notes on this clone: One junction end disagrees with the germline gene, perhaps due to a read error. The chain uses TRBV28 and TRBJ1-1; D remains ambiguous. Per the germline V gene, CDR1 is MDHEN and CDR2 is SYDVKM. The CDR3 covers 14 residues. In nucleotides, the CDR3 is TGTGCCAGCAGTTACGAGGCCGACGGTTCTGATGCTTTCTTT. This sequence encodes CASSYEADGSDAFF.

The chain carries TRBV28 and TRBJ1-2; 10 bases fit TRBD1. Germline loops: CDR1 MDHEN, CDR2 SYDVKM. The length of the CDR3 is 15 residues. V shed 4 bases and J 11 bases; nucleotides not matched to a gene: 13. CDR3 sequence (DNA): TGTGCCAGCAGTTCGGCTCCGGGACAGGGGAGAAGGTACACCTTC. Translating gives CASSSAPGQGRRYTF.

The chain employs TRBV29-1 and TRBJ2-7, with 16 bases fitting TRBD2. This CDR3 is built from 15 residues. Per the germline V gene, CDR1 is SQVTM and CDR2 is ANQGSEA. J was trimmed by 7 bases and V by 3 bases; bases with no gene match: 6. CDR3 in DNA: TGCAGCGTTGAGGGACTAGCGGGGGGGCCGGGTGAGCAGTACTTC. The encoded protein is CSVEGLAGGPGEQYF.

Comment on this clone: One base separates it from a far larger clone, so it is likely a read error. The same CDR3 also results from other DNA sequences found in this sample. The V call is TRBV5-4, the J call TRBJ1-3, with no clear D. Trimming left V 4 bases short and J 2 bases short, with 19 bases between. Germline V gene sequence: CDR1 SGHNT, CDR2 YYREEE (reference sequence). The CDR3 totals 17 residues. CDR3 in DNA: TGTGCCAGCAGCCAACGGTACGGAGGCAGGACTGGAAACACCATATATTTT. Translating it yields CASSQRYGGRTGNTIYF.

This clone was seen more than once but under ten times. The V call is TRBV9, the J call TRBJ2-7; 8 nucleotides line up with TRBD1. The germline gives CDR1 SGDLS, CDR2 YYNGEE. This CDR3 spans 14 amino acids. V was pared by 4 bases and J by 3 bases, with 6 bases of the junction left unmatched. The CDR3 sequence is CASSPEQGVYEQYF. CDR3 DNA sequence: TGTGCCAGCAGCCCGGAACAGGGGGTCTACGAGCAGTACTTC.

This clone was observed a handful of times. V usage is TRBV6-1 and J usage is TRBJ2-6; D uncertain. Germline CDR1 and CDR2: MNHNS and SASEGT. V was trimmed by 5 bases and J by 1 base, leaving 9 bases between them. CDR3 size: 15 residues. The DNA of the CDR3 is TGTGCCAGCAGTATGTCATTTTCTGGGGCCAACGTCCTGACTTTC. Its translation: CASSMSFSGANVLTF.

This rearrangement joins TRBV7-9 to TRBJ2-7; possibly TRBD2 for D (5 bases). The germline gives CDR1 SEHNR, CDR2 FQNEAQ (reference sequence). The V and J ends lost 6 bases and 0 bases respectively, with 12 bases between them. This CDR3 region has 14 residues. The CDR3 region has the DNA TGTGCCAGCAGTGTCACTGGGAGCTCCTACGAGCAGTACTTC. As protein: CASSVTGSSYEQYF.

This chain links TRBV19 with TRBJ1-1; D perhaps matches TRBD1 (5 bases). The V gene's germline CDR1 is LNHDA and CDR2 SQIVND (reference sequence). Trimming left V 3 bases short and J 1 base short, with 6 bases between. The CDR3 runs to 13 residues. The CDR3 DNA sequence: TGTGCCAGTAGTATTGGACAGAACACTGAAGCTTTCTTT. It specifies CASSIGQNTEAFF.

The J gene is TRBJ2-5, the V gene TRBV4-1; D might be TRBD2 (6 bases). V was cut by 4 bases and J by 2 bases, with 8 bases left in between. Germline assignment: CDR1 MGHRA and CDR2 YSYEKL. The CDR3 is 13 amino acids. The CDR3 sequence: CASSLGGQETQYF. DNA of the CDR3: TGCGCCAGCAGCCTCGGAGGGCAAGAGACCCAGTACTTC.

The chain links TRBV7-9 to TRBJ1-2; D perhaps matches TRBD1 (6 bases). V was pared by 5 bases and J by 7 bases, with 26 bases between. The CDR3 totals 17 residues. CDR1 is SEHNR and CDR2 is FQNEAQ in the germline V gene (reference sequence). The CDR3 nucleotides are TGTGCCAGCAGCCCTATTTTGGGCAACGCAGGGGTCTCTGGCTACACCTTC. Translated, it gives CASSPILGNAGVSGYTF.

The chain recombines TRBV5-1 with TRBJ1-2; TRBD1 aligns across 9 bases. With V trimmed by 4 bases and J by 1 base, 2 bases remained unmatched. This CDR3 contains 14 residues. CDR1 is SGHRS and CDR2 is YFSETQ in the germline V gene. The CDR3 protein is CASSLDRGNYGYTF. CDR3 DNA: TGCGCCAGCAGCCTGGACAGGGGTAACTATGGCTACACCTTC.

The genes are TRBV7-9 and TRBJ2-7; TRBD1 matches 7 bases. V shed 4 bases, J shed 3 bases, and the junction held 12 bases outside the gene matches. Per germline, CDR1 SEHNR and CDR2 FQNEAQ (reference sequence). The CDR3 has 16 amino acids. The DNA of the CDR3 is TGTGCCAGCAGCTCCCAGACAGCCGGGACAGTCTACGAGCAGTACTTC. Amino acids: CASSSQTAGTVYEQYF.

The chain is built from TRBV9 and TRBJ1-4; 11 bases line up with TRBD1. V gave up 3 bases and J gave up 6 bases; unmatched junction bases: 7. Germline V gene sequence: CDR1 SGDLS, CDR2 YYNGEE. The CDR3 is made up of 16 amino acids. DNA of the CDR3: TGTGCCAGCAGCGCAGCCGGGACAGGGGGTTATGAAAAACTGTTTTTT. The encoded protein is CASSAAGTGGYEKLFF.

The V and J genes are TRBV2 and TRBJ2-1; D gene unclear. Germline values: CDR1 SNHLY, CDR2 FYNNEI. V was clipped by 6 bases and J by 13 bases, with 22 bases between them. The CDR3 spans 14 residues. CDR3: CASSLATGLGTQFF. The CDR3 nucleotides are TGTGCCAGCAGCTTAGCTACTGGTCTTGGAACCCAGTTCTTC.

The gene calls are TRBV5-1 and TRBJ1-2; 8 bases are a match to TRBD1. The CDR3 loop spans 18 amino acids. Germline CDR1 is SGHRS and CDR2 is YFSETQ. V dropped 6 bases and J dropped 5; count of bases not matched to a gene: 21. The CDR3 region has the DNA TGCGCCAGCACGGACTATGCAACAGGGGGGGAAATAAAATATGGCTACACCTTC. Its protein is CASTDYATGGEIKYGYTF. Variable domain in full (rest from reference TRBV5-1 and TRBJ1-2): KAGVTQTPRYLIKTRGQQVTLSCSPISGHRSVSWYQQTPGQGLQFLFEYFSETQRNKGNFPGRFSGRQFSNSRSEMNVSTLELGDSALYLCASTDYATGGEIKYGYTFGSGTRLTVV.

This clone was seen at least ten times. J is TRBJ2-7 and V is TRBV7-2, with 7 bases lining up with TRBD1. V gave up 5 bases and J gave up 2 bases; unmatched junction bases: 9. CDR3 size: 15 residues. The germline V gene encodes CDR1 SGHTA and CDR2 FQGNSA. CDR3 sequence (DNA): TGTGCCAGCAGCCCCCGGACAGGCCTAACCTACGAGCAGTACTTC. It translates to CASSPRTGLTYEQYF.

This clone was seen a few times. This sequence joins TRBV9 and TRBJ2-6; the D gene is possibly TRBD2 (7 bases). The germline V gene has CDR1 SGDLS and CDR2 YYNGEE. The CDR3 has 18 amino acids. Trimming took 4 bases from V and 2 from J, leaving 19 bases between them. The CDR3 region has the DNA TGTGCCAGCAGCAATAGGAACGGGGGGCCTCCTGGGGCCAACGTCCTGACTTTC. Amino acid sequence: CASSNRNGGPPGANVLTF.

The rearrangement joins TRBV4-3 to TRBJ1-5; no firm D call. V was trimmed by 0 bases and J by 11 bases, leaving 14 bases between them. Germline loops: CDR1 LGHNA, CDR2 YSLEER. This CDR3 contains 14 residues. The DNA of the CDR3 is TGCGCCAGCAGCCAAGATCCGCATAAATCAGCCCAGCATTTT. Translating gives CASSQDPHKSAQHF.

This clone was picked up one time. The chain employs TRBV18 and TRBJ2-1, with 12 bases matching TRBD2. The CDR3 runs to 16 residues. J was trimmed by 7 bases and V by 5 bases; bases with no gene match: 9. Germline V CDR1 and CDR2: KGHSH, LQKENI. The CDR3 reads CASSSLAGGPRNEQFF. CDR3 sequence (DNA): TGTGCCAGCTCATCCCTAGCGGGGGGGCCGCGGAATGAGCAGTTCTTC.

The chain employs TRBV7-9 and TRBJ2-5, with D tentatively TRBD1 (6 bases). CDR1 is SEHNR, CDR2 FQNEAQ, per germline (reference sequence). V was clipped by 1 base and J by 11 bases, with 20 bases between them. CDR3 length equals 15 residues. CDR3 sequence (DNA): TGTGCCAGCAGCTTAGGGTTAGGACAGCTCGGGGAGCAGTACTTC. Its translation is CASSLGLGQLGEQYF.

In the case of this clone: Since a far larger clone is one base different, this is likely a read error. The rearrangement joins TRBV5-6 to TRBJ1-1; D gene unclear. CDR3 size: 13 residues. V dropped 4 bases and J dropped 1 base, with 8 bases sitting between them. CDR1 is SGHDT, CDR2 YYEEEE, per germline. The CDR3 region is CASSPNRNTEAFF. The CDR3 DNA is TGTGCCAGCAGCCCTAATAGGAACACTGAAGCTTTCTTT.